This T cell receptor (beta chain) was recorded in a study of OX40 agonist ivuxolimab in advanced cancers. Study-wide points: Clonal expansion was seen in CD4+ and CD8+ blood T cells by week 6 at 0.1 to 3.0 mg/kg.

In regard to this clone: Its antigen is still unknown.

Here immunoSEQ multiplex PCR was the method, and the copy in TCRdb shows in-frame clones only, minus some. The sample shows some 74,000 clones, 75% to 95% of them seen only once. The V end lost 7 bases, the J end lost 6 bases, and 24 bases lay between the germline ends. The CDR3 sequence is 16 residues long. The germline gives CDR1 MNHEY, CDR2 SMNVEV (reference sequence). The V gene is TRBV27, the J gene TRBJ1-2, with D maybe TRBD1 (6 bases). The specimen comprised CD4+ or CD8+ T cells sorted from blood, sampled in a trial of the OX40 agonist ivuxolimab. The TCR originated in an adult with an advanced solid tumor such as melanoma, head and neck, liver or kidney cancer. CDR3 residues: CASTPLNRVELNGYTF. CDR3 DNA sequence: TGTGCCAGCACCCCCCTCAACAGGGTAGAATTGAATGGCTACACCTTC.